This is a list of T cell receptor beta chains from one sample in a study of cytomegalovirus exposure and HLA in healthy donors. Measured with immunoSEQ multiplex PCR; TCRdb has only the in-frame clones, and not every one. The sample holds about 200,000 clones, about 82% seen once. The sequencing input was PBMCs. The receptors stem from a woman between 45 and 60 years old in good health and CMV-seronegative. The CDR3 runs from the conserved cysteine through the conserved F or W. D genes are given only for firm matches. Some rows mark clone size as missing; the rest say once, few, many or name a class of expanded clone.

TRBV29-1,few,11,-,TRBJ1-1,CSVRSGYEAFF,TGCAGCGTGCGTTCAGGGTATGAAGCTTTCTTT
TRBV6-1,-,12,TRBD1,TRBJ2-7,CASGTGWNEQYF,TGTGCCAGCGGGACAGGGTGGAACGAGCAGTACTTC
TRBV6-5,-,14,TRBD1,TRBJ2-1,CASRRAGGYNEQFF,TGTGCCAGCCGTCGAGCAGGGGGCTACAATGAGCAGTTCTTC
TRBV6-5,-,15,TRBD1,TRBJ2-1,CASSYSPGTDNEQFF,TGTGCCAGCAGTTACTCTCCCGGGACAGACAATGAGCAGTTCTTC
TRBV27,-,16,TRBD2,TRBJ2-3,CASSLWTSGLTDTQYF,TGTGCCAGCAGTTTATGGACTAGCGGGCTCACAGATACGCAGTATTTT
TRBV27,-,16,TRBD1,TRBJ2-7,CASSQTSTGTGGEQYF,TGTGCCAGCAGTCAAACATCGACCGGGACAGGGGGTGAGCAGTACTTC
TRBV28,-,15,TRBD1,TRBJ1-5,CASSLVRGQNQPQHF,TGTGCCAGCAGTTTAGTCAGGGGGCAGAATCAGCCCCAGCATTTT
TRBV9,-,15,-,TRBJ2-2,CASSVSSTNTGELFF,TGTGCCAGCAGCGTATCTAGCACGAACACCGGGGAGCTGTTTTTT
TRBV18,-,14,TRBD1,TRBJ2-5,CASSTSSGGETQYF,TGTGCCAGCTCAACATCTTCAGGGGGAGAGACCCAGTACTTC
TRBV19,-,16,TRBD2,TRBJ2-2,CASTKGSGVNTGELFF,TGTGCCAGTACTAAGGGGAGCGGGGTGAACACCGGGGAGCTGTTTTTT
TRBV19,-,16,-,TRBJ1-5,CASSIRGRYSNQPQHF,TGTGCCAGTAGTATCCGAGGCAGATATAGCAATCAGCCCCAGCATTTT
TRBV7-9,-,13,-,TRBJ2-5,CASSSRHQETQYF,TGTGCCAGCAGCTCGCGGCACCAAGAGACCCAGTACTTC
TRBV7-3,-,14,-,TRBJ2-1,CASSPGDRQKEQFF,TGTGCCAGCAGCCCGGGGGACCGGCAAAAGGAGCAGTTCTTC
TRBV11-1,few,17,TRBD2,TRBJ2-3,CASSPQGASGDTDTQYF,TGTGCCAGCAGCCCACAAGGGGCTAGCGGGGACACAGATACGCAGTATTTT
TRBV5-3,-,15,TRBD2,TRBJ2-1,CARSLGLADYNEQFF,TGTGCCAGAAGCTTGGGGCTAGCGGACTACAATGAGCAGTTCTTC
TRBV5-1,once,14,TRBD1,TRBJ2-7,CASSLGGQGPSQYF,TGCGCCAGCAGCTTGGGAGGACAGGGACCGTCCCAGTACTTC
TRBV7-6,-,16,TRBD2,TRBJ2-2,CASSLGGGMNTGELFF,TGTGCCAGCAGCTTAGGGGGAGGGATGAACACCGGGGAGCTGTTTTTT
TRBV6-1,-,15,TRBD1,TRBJ2-2,CASSEGGTGTGELFF,TGTGCCAGCAGTGAAGGAGGGACAGGGACCGGGGAGCTGTTTTTT
TRBV28,-,13,-,TRBJ1-2,CASTSGSLYGYTF,TGTGCCAGCACCTCGGGGAGCCTCTATGGCTACACCTTC
TRBV7-9,-,14,-,TRBJ1-2,CASSLFGQLYGYTF,TGTGCCAGCAGCTTATTCGGACAGCTCTATGGCTACACCTTC
TRBV5-1,-,16,-,TRBJ2-6,CASSLVGSSGANVLTF,TGCGCCAGCAGCTTGGTGGGGAGCTCTGGGGCCAACGTCCTGACTTTC
TRBV7-2,-,15,-,TRBJ2-7,CASSSQGNSVSEQYF,TGTGCCAGCAGCTCACAGGGTAATAGCGTGTCCGAGCAGTACTTC
TRBV28,-,15,TRBD2,TRBJ2-7,CASTPGLAGGYEQYF,TGTGCCAGCACACCGGGACTAGCGGGGGGCTACGAGCAGTACTTC
TRBV19,-,17,TRBD1,TRBJ1-2,CASTEIPGQGGRYGYTF,TGTGCCAGTACCGAGATCCCGGGACAGGGGGGAAGGTATGGCTACACCTTC
TRBV6-5,few,15,TRBD1,TRBJ2-7,CASSGWTGAPYEQYF,TGTGCCAGCAGTGGATGGACAGGGGCCCCCTACGAGCAGTACTTC
TRBV28,-,15,TRBD1,TRBJ2-7,CASRFRGGRAFEQYF,TGTGCCAGCCGTTTCAGAGGGGGCAGGGCGTTCGAGCAGTACTTC
TRBV7-9,-,15,TRBD2,TRBJ2-5,CASSLGSGTGETQYF,TGTGCCAGCAGCTTAGGTAGCGGGACTGGAGAGACCCAGTACTTC
TRBV5-6,-,15,TRBD1,TRBJ2-7,CASSSLGTEIYEQYF,TGTGCCAGCAGCAGTCTCGGGACAGAGATCTACGAGCAGTACTTC
TRBV27,once,13,-,TRBJ2-7,CASSPSEGNEQYF,TGTGCCAGCAGTCCGAGTGAGGGCAACGAGCAGTACTTC
TRBV30,once,15,-,TRBJ1-3,CAWSAQSFSGNTIYF,TGTGCCTGGAGTGCGCAGTCGTTCTCTGGAAACACCATATATTTT
TRBV7-9,-,14,TRBD1,TRBJ2-1,CASSPGQGNSEQFF,TGTGCCAGCAGCCCCGGACAGGGGAATAGTGAGCAGTTCTTC
TRBV19,-,14,-,TRBJ1-5,CASSMGDSNQPQHF,TGTGCCAGTAGTATGGGAGATAGCAATCAGCCCCAGCATTTT
TRBV28,-,11,-,TRBJ2-1,CASSLLNEQFF,TGTGCCAGCAGTTTACTCAATGAGCAGTTCTTC
TRBV6-1,-,15,TRBD2,TRBJ2-1,CASRLAGGSYNEQFF,TGTGCCAGCAGGCTAGCGGGAGGGTCCTACAATGAGCAGTTCTTC
TRBV27,-,16,-,TRBJ2-7,CASTLRPGLIFYEQYF,TGTGCCAGCACCCTCCGACCGGGATTAATCTTCTATGAGCAGTACTTC
TRBV6-1,few,17,TRBD1,TRBJ2-5,CASSGLGQGRGQETQYF,TGTGCCAGCAGTGGACTCGGACAGGGCCGGGGTCAAGAGACCCAGTACTTC
TRBV27,few,13,TRBD2,TRBJ2-2,CASSFSGTGELFF,TGTGCCAGCAGCTTTAGCGGGACCGGGGAGCTGTTTTTT
TRBV2,-,12,-,TRBJ2-5,CASGKGKETQYF,TGTGCCAGCGGAAAGGGGAAAGAGACCCAGTACTTC
TRBV6-1,-,13,-,TRBJ1-2,CATSGNQIYGYTF,TGTGCCACCTCAGGGAACCAGATCTATGGCTACACCTTC
TRBV10-3,-,15,TRBD2,TRBJ2-7,CAISMGAGGDYEQYF,TGTGCCATCAGCATGGGGGCGGGAGGGGATTACGAGCAGTACTTC
TRBV6-5,-,14,TRBD1,TRBJ1-2,CASSSRQGNYGYTF,TGTGCCAGCAGTTCCCGACAGGGTAACTATGGCTACACCTTC